Each of the 32 T cell receptor beta chains below was sequenced from the same sample in a study of cytomegalovirus exposure and HLA in healthy donors. Amplification used 60 Vbeta primers and 13 Jbeta primers. Profiling relied on immunoSEQ multiplex PCR, and the TCRdb table lists in-frame clones only, not all of them. The sample contains roughly 140,000 clones, over 60% of which appear only once. The specimen sequenced was PBMCs. These receptors all stem from a woman aged 25 to 39 in good health and CMV-seropositive.

The J gene is TRBJ1-5, the V gene TRBV7-8; no firm D call. V gave up 3 bases and J gave up 4 bases, with 19 bases separating them. This CDR3 is 17 amino acids long. Germline V gene lookup returns CDR1 SGHVS and CDR2 FQNEAQ. Here the CDR3 reads CASSLRGSPFSNQPQHF. CDR3 sequence (DNA): TGTGCCAGCAGCTTGCGGGGAAGCCCGTTTTCAAATCAGCCCCAGCATTTT. Supplemented by reference TRBV7-8 and TRBJ1-5, the full variable domain reads GAGVSQSPRYKVAKRGQDVALRCDPISGHVSLFWYQQALGQGPEFLTYFQNEAQLDKSGLPSDRFFAERPEGSVSTLKIQRTQQEDSAVYLCASSLRGSPFSNQPQHFGDGTRLSIL.

The V gene is TRBV7-9, the J gene TRBJ1-4; 9 bases fit TRBD1. The CDR3 spans 16 residues. Germline V gives CDR1 SEHNR, CDR2 FQNEAQ (reference sequence). V shed 5 bases, J shed 1 base, and the junction held 5 bases outside the gene matches. The CDR3 spells CASSRDRVLTNEKLFF. CDR3 nucleotide sequence: TGTGCCAGCAGCCGGGACAGGGTTTTAACTAATGAAAAACTGTTTTTT.

The V and J genes are TRBV27 and TRBJ1-5; D gene unclear. This CDR3 region has 16 residues. Germline V lookup: CDR1 MNHEY, CDR2 SMNVEV (reference sequence). V lost 6 bases and J 0 bases, leaving 15 bases between the germline ends. Written as DNA, the CDR3 is TGTGCCAGCAGCGAAAGTCAACAAAATAGCAATCAGCCCCAGCATTTT. Translating gives CASSESQQNSNQPQHF.

The chain combines TRBV5-6 with TRBJ1-5; D unresolved. Trimming cost V 4 bases and J 3 bases, with 11 bases left between them. Germline V CDR1 and CDR2: SGHDT, YYEEEE. The CDR3 is 14 amino acids. Here the CDR3 DNA reads TGTGCCAGCAGCCGCCGACAAACCAATCAGCCCCAGCATTTT. As protein: CASSRRQTNQPQHF.

J is TRBJ2-5 and V is TRBV27; TRBD2 aligns across 7 bases. V lost 6 bases to trimming and J lost 7 bases; unmatched junction nucleotides: 11. The CDR3 sequence is 14 residues long. CDR1 is MNHEY, CDR2 SMNVEV, per germline (reference sequence). The CDR3 bases are TGTGCCAGCAGATCGAGCGGGGCTTTTGGGACCCAGTACTTC. Protein product: CASRSSGAFGTQYF.

The chain joins TRBV2 to TRBJ2-1; 12 bases are shared with TRBD2. The J segment lost 0 bases and the V segment lost 7 bases, leaving 4 bases of the junction unmatched. Germline CDR1 SNHLY, CDR2 FYNNEI. The CDR3 loop spans 16 amino acids. CDR3 loop: CASTAGLAGSYNEQFF. CDR3 bases: TGTGCCAGCACTGCGGGACTAGCGGGCTCCTACAATGAGCAGTTCTTC.

This clone was recorded once. This sequence joins TRBV2 and TRBJ1-3; possibly TRBD1 for D (6 bases). This CDR3 is built from 12 residues. Germline assignment: CDR1 SNHLY and CDR2 FYNNEI. V was cut by 6 bases and J by 4 bases, with 7 bases left in between. For the CDR3, the DNA is TGTGCCAGCAGACAGGGCGGAAACACCATATATTTT. It specifies CASRQGGNTIYF. Full variable domain (missing parts from reference TRBV2 and TRBJ1-3): EPEVTQTPSHQVTQMGQEVILRCVPISNHLYFYWYRQILGQKVEFLVSFYNNEISEKSEIFDDQFSVERPDGSNFTLKIRSTKLEDSAMYFCASRQGGNTIYFGEGSWLTVV.

This chain joins TRBV7-8 and TRBJ1-3; D remains unclear. Trimming left V 1 base short and J 0 bases short, with 4 bases between. Germline V lookup: CDR1 SGHVS, CDR2 FQNEAQ. The CDR3 runs to 14 residues. CDR3 region: CASSLVSSGNTIYF. The CDR3 DNA follows: TGTGCCAGCAGCTTAGTGAGCTCTGGAAACACCATATATTTT.

Only one count was recorded for this clone. This rearrangement joins TRBV9 to TRBJ2-7, with TRBD1 matching 8 bases. The CDR3 contains 15 residues. The V segment lost 6 bases and the J segment 0 bases; nucleotides outside the gene matches: 8. CDR1 and CDR2 (germline): SGDLS, YYNGEE. The CDR3 coding sequence is TGTGCCAGCAACGCAGGTGGGACAGGCTCCTACGAGCAGTACTTC. Translation gives CASNAGGTGSYEQYF.

The CDR3 protein is CAWSSGLYGYTF. The CDR3 DNA follows: TGTGCCTGGAGTTCTGGGCTGTATGGCTACACCTTC. The V gene is TRBV30, the J gene TRBJ1-2, with no clear D. In germline, CDR1 is GTSNPN, CDR2 SVGIG (reference sequence). The CDR3 spans 12 residues. Trimming removed 2 bases from V and 5 bases from J, with 9 bases in between.

The chain recombines TRBV4-1 with TRBJ2-7; tentative D call: TRBD1 (6 bases). V was pared by 4 bases and J by 2 bases, with 15 bases between. Germline-derived CDR1 and CDR2 are MGHRA and YSYEKL. This CDR3 region has 15 residues. The DNA of the CDR3 is TGCGCCAGCAGCCTTCTGATGGGGGCTGCCTACGAGCAGTACTTC. Its translation is CASSLLMGAAYEQYF.

The V call is TRBV30, the J call TRBJ2-5, with 7 nucleotides matching TRBD1. The end of the DNA fits TRBJ2-7 better, so the J call may be wrong. The V gene's germline CDR1 is GTSNPN and CDR2 SVGIG (reference sequence). The CDR3 has 14 residues. CDR3 nucleotide sequence: TGTGCCTGGTCGTCGGGACAGATCAGCTCCGAGCAGTACTTC. Its protein product is CAWSSGQISSEQYF.

J is TRBJ1-2 and V is TRBV10-3, with 7 bases identical to TRBD1. The CDR3 is 17 amino acids. Germline V lookup: CDR1 ENHRY, CDR2 SYGVKD. V lost 6 bases to trimming and J lost 6 bases; unmatched junction nucleotides: 19. CDR3 amino acids: CAIRDKSGTAAKDGYTF. The CDR3 DNA reads as TGTGCCATCAGGGACAAATCGGGGACAGCCGCGAAGGATGGCTACACCTTC.

This sequence joins TRBV5-1 and TRBJ2-7; unclear D gene. Trimming removed 0 bases at V and 2 bases at J, with 12 bases between. This CDR3 is 15 amino acids long. The germline gives CDR1 SGHRS, CDR2 YFSETQ. CDR3 loop: CASSLDNLPAYEQYF. The CDR3, as DNA: TGCGCCAGCAGCTTGGACAATCTCCCCGCCTACGAGCAGTACTTC. Together with reference TRBV5-1 and TRBJ2-7, the CDR3 gives the full variable domain: KAGVTQTPRYLIKTRGQQVTLSCSPISGHRSVSWYQQTPGQGLQFLFEYFSETQRNKGNFPGRFSGRQFSNSRSEMNVSTLELGDSALYLCASSLDNLPAYEQYFGPGTRLTVT.

This clone occurred a few times. The rearrangement links TRBV9 to TRBJ2-2; D is unresolved. The V end lost 3 bases, the J end lost 0 bases, and 3 bases lay between the germline ends. Per the germline V gene, CDR1 is SGDLS and CDR2 is YYNGEE. The CDR3 spans 13 residues. The CDR3 DNA is TGTGCCAGCAGCGCAGCGAACACCGGGGAGCTGTTTTTT. The encoded protein is CASSAANTGELFF.

The chain links TRBV11-3 to TRBJ2-7, with 8 bases aligning to TRBD2. Germline V gene data show CDR1 as SGHNT and CDR2 as YENEEA. The length of the CDR3 is 14 residues. V shed 6 bases and J 2 bases; nucleotides not matched to a gene: 6. CDR3 DNA: TGTGCCAGCAGTGTTACTAGCGGAACCTACGAGCAGTACTTC. It is translated as CASSVTSGTYEQYF.

The chain is built from TRBV5-8 and TRBJ2-7; D is unresolved. Trimming left V 1 base short and J 3 bases short, with 14 bases between. Germline-derived CDR1 and CDR2 are SGHTS and YDEGEE. This CDR3 contains 15 residues. In DNA form, the CDR3 reads TGTGCCAGCAGCTTGACCGTTGACAAATTCTACGAGCAGTACTTC. Residues: CASSLTVDKFYEQYF.

The chain recombines TRBV15 with TRBJ2-3, with TRBD2 matching 11 bases. The CDR3 has 17 amino acids. In germline, CDR1 is LNHNV, CDR2 YYDKDF (reference sequence). V trimming: 0 bases; J trimming: 4 bases; junction bases outside the gene matches: 6. The CDR3 region is CATSRDPTSGGADTQYF. In nucleotides, the CDR3 is TGTGCCACCAGCAGAGATCCAACTAGCGGGGGCGCAGATACGCAGTATTTT.

V and J are TRBV5-1 and TRBJ2-3; 7 bases map to TRBD1. Germline CDR1 and CDR2: SGHRS and YFSETQ. V was pared by 0 bases and J by 3 bases, with 7 bases of the junction left unmatched. This CDR3 contains 16 residues. The CDR3, as DNA: TGCGCCAGCAGCTTGGATGGCAGGGGGTTAACAGATACGCAGTATTTT. Translation gives CASSLDGRGLTDTQYF.

V and J are TRBV5-1 and TRBJ2-5, with 9 bases lining up with TRBD1. CDR1 is SGHRS and CDR2 is YFSETQ in the germline V gene. The CDR3 has 15 amino acids. V lost 4 bases and J lost 5; bases outside the gene matches: 9. CDR3 sequence (DNA): TGCGCCAGCAGCGGACCGACAGGGGGAGGTGAGACCCAGTACTTC. Amino acids: CASSGPTGGGETQYF.

Only one count was recorded for this clone. The chain employs TRBV5-6 and TRBJ2-6; D is uncertain. The germline V gene has CDR1 SGHDT and CDR2 YYEEEE. Trimming took 8 bases from V and 0 from J, leaving 18 bases between them. This CDR3 region has 17 residues. CDR3 nucleotide sequence: TGTGCCAGTTCACTTACCGTAACGGGCTCTGGGGCCAACGTCCTGACTTTC. Protein product: CASSLTVTGSGANVLTF.

The V gene is TRBV19, the J gene TRBJ1-4; no definite D call. The CDR3 totals 14 residues. Germline V gene lookup returns CDR1 LNHDA and CDR2 SQIVND (reference sequence). V was clipped by 2 bases and J by 8 bases, with 12 bases between them. CDR3 residues: CASSISATGEKLFF. The CDR3 nucleotides read TGTGCCAGTAGTATAAGTGCGACGGGGGAAAAACTGTTTTTT.

The chain recombines TRBV15 with TRBJ1-2; 7 positions agree with TRBD1. Germline CDR1 is LNHNV and CDR2 is YYDKDF (reference sequence). The CDR3 loop spans 14 amino acids. The V and J ends lost 1 base and 8 bases, in that order; junction bases with no gene match: 7. The CDR3: CATSRGDSHPGYTF. The CDR3 nucleotides are TGTGCCACCAGCAGAGGGGACAGCCACCCAGGCTACACCTTC. The full variable domain, completed using reference TRBV15 and TRBJ1-2, is DAMVIQNPRYQVTQFGKPVTLSCSQTLNHNVMYWYQQKSSQAPKLLFHYYDKDFNNEADTPDNFQSRRPNTSFCFLDIRSPGLGDTAMYLCATSRGDSHPGYTFGSGTRLTVV.

The rearrangement joins TRBV20-1 to TRBJ1-1; D may be TRBD1 (6 bases). CDR3 length: 10 residues. Trimming removed 6 bases at V and 7 bases at J, with 9 bases between. Germline CDR1 and CDR2: DFQATT and SNEGSKA (reference sequence). This chain's CDR3 is CSARGSEAFF. In nucleotides, the CDR3 is TGCAGTGCAAGGGGGAGTGAAGCTTTCTTT.

The chain is built from TRBV11-3 and TRBJ2-3; TRBD2 might be the D (6 bases). The germline CDR1 and CDR2 sequences are SGHNT and YENEEA. CDR3 length equals 14 residues. V was trimmed by 0 bases and J by 5 bases, leaving 9 bases between them. CDR3 protein: CASSLDGGRDTQYF. In nucleotides, the CDR3 is TGTGCCAGCAGCTTAGACGGAGGGAGAGATACGCAGTATTTT.

The chain couples TRBV28 to TRBJ2-3; weak D call: TRBD2 (6 bases). CDR3 length: 14 residues. Germline V CDR1 and CDR2: MDHEN, SYDVKM. V was cut by 7 bases and J by 2 bases, with 13 bases left in between. This chain's CDR3 is CASKSGGNTDTQYF. CDR3 in DNA: TGTGCCAGCAAATCCGGGGGTAACACAGATACGCAGTATTTT. The full variable domain, rest sourced from reference TRBV28 and TRBJ2-3, is DVKVTQSSRYLVKRTGEKVFLECVQDMDHENMFWYRQDPGLGLRLIYFSYDVKMKEKGDIPEGYSVSREKKERFSLILESASTNQTSMYLCASKSGGNTDTQYFGPGTRLTVL.

This clone was seen once. This chain links TRBV10-3 with TRBJ2-7; D may be TRBD1 (5 bases). CDR1 and CDR2 (germline): ENHRY, SYGVKD. V dropped 3 bases and J dropped 5 bases, with 5 bases sitting between them. The CDR3 runs 11 residues. The CDR3: CAISEQDEQYF. CDR3 nucleotide sequence: TGTGCCATCAGTGAACAGGACGAGCAGTACTTC.

The chain carries TRBV7-8 and TRBJ2-7; D is unclear. The CDR3 totals 15 residues. Germline loops: CDR1 SGHVS, CDR2 FQNEAQ. V was clipped by 5 bases and J by 1 base, with 15 bases between them. The CDR3 DNA reads as TGTGCCAGCAGCCCATCCCGGGTCGATTCCTACGAGCAGTACTTC. Protein sequence: CASSPSRVDSYEQYF.

This chain links TRBV11-2 with TRBJ2-7; tentatively, D is TRBD2 (6 bases). V was clipped by 7 bases and J by 2 bases, with 18 bases between them. The CDR3 covers 15 residues. Looked up from germline, CDR1 is SGHAT and CDR2 is FQNNGV. The chain's CDR3 is CASTGGDLDAYEQYF. The CDR3 bases are TGTGCCAGCACCGGCGGGGACTTAGACGCCTACGAGCAGTACTTC.

A few counts support this clone. The J gene is TRBJ1-5, the V gene TRBV19, with D unclear. The CDR3 length is 15 residues. V lost 5 bases, J lost 0 bases, and 11 bases lay in between. CDR1 is LNHDA and CDR2 is SQIVND in the germline V gene (reference sequence). The DNA for the CDR3 is TGTGCCAGTAGTTACGGGAGTGATAGCAATCAGCCCCAGCATTTT. This translates into CASSYGSDSNQPQHF.

The chain carries TRBV10-3 and TRBJ1-1, with 9 positions matching TRBD1. Germline CDR1 and CDR2: ENHRY and SYGVKD. The CDR3 sequence is 13 residues long. Losses at the gene ends were 6 bases for V and 8 bases for J; bases not matched to a gene: 7. Here the CDR3 DNA reads TGTGCCATCAGGAGGGACAGGGAGAGGGAAGCTTTCTTT. Translation gives CAIRRDREREAFF.

A remark on this clone: One end of the junction is discordant with germline, which a read error may explain. The chain combines TRBV7-9 with TRBJ2-5; 8 bases are shared with TRBD2. CDR1 is SEHNR, CDR2 FQNEAQ, per germline (reference sequence). This CDR3 has 14 residues. CDR3: CSSSFGGASETQYF. The CDR3 DNA follows: TGTTCCAGCAGCTTCGGGGGGGCCTCGGAGACCCAGTACTTC.